This TCR beta chain was recovered during a study of shared clonotypes between healthy human individuals. Germline CDR1 and CDR2: SGHKS and YYEKEE (reference sequence). V was cut by 2 bases and J by 2 bases, with 6 bases left in between. The CDR3 is 13 residues long. Assay: immunoSEQ multiplex PCR; the TCRdb copy retains only in-frame clones and omits some. The sample shows fewer than 600,000 clones, around three quarters of them seen only once. This TCR came from a woman between 35 and 50 years old in good health. Some clones in this sample may be carry-over from other donors' samples. Material for sequencing was PBMCs. The chain employs TRBV5-5 and TRBJ2-3; D not resolved. CDR3: CASSFVYTDTQYF. The CDR3 DNA reads TGTGCCAGCAGCTTCGTCTACACAGATACGCAGTATTTT.